The 3 T cell receptor beta chains listed next were all sequenced from one sample in a study of T cells in Graves' hyperthyroidism and ophthalmopathy. Amplified regions were TCR beta CDR3 sequences from RNA transcripts. The primer set for the first-round RT-PCR of the TCR CDR3 was HTBI. MiXCR was run by TCRdb on the multiplex PCR reads, yielding one entry per CDR3 protein. This sample has fewer than 350,000 distinct CDR3 sequences; about 20% occur once, and the top ten carry 45% to 50%. Sequences were obtained from blood. The receptors were gathered from a woman aged 45-65 years with Graves' hyperthyroidism.

This clonotype has a count of ten or more. J is TRBJ2-3 and V is TRBV20-1; 14 positions agree with TRBD2. The V and J ends lost 5 bases and 2 bases, in that order; junction bases with no gene match: 15. Germline V lookup: CDR1 DFQATT, CDR2 SNEGSKA (reference sequence). The CDR3 loop spans 19 amino acids. The CDR3 reads CSALGETSGGAILTDTQYF. The CDR3 DNA sequence: TGCAGTGCTTTAGGGGAGACTAGCGGGGGGGCAATTCTCACAGATACGCAGTATTTT.

The chain employs TRBV10-3 and TRBJ2-3, with D maybe TRBD2 (6 bases). The CDR3 length is 15 residues. Germline V gives CDR1 ENHRY, CDR2 SYGVKD. V was trimmed by 3 bases and J by 6 bases, leaving 16 bases between them. In nucleotides, the CDR3 is TGTGCCATCAGTGACCCAAGGAGTGGGGGGGATACGCAGTATTTT. Translation: CAISDPRSGGDTQYF.

V and J are TRBV7-8 and TRBJ2-1; D is unresolved. The ends were cut back, 5 bases at V and 7 bases at J, with 6 bases in the middle. The CDR3 is 11 residues long. The germline V gene encodes CDR1 SGHVS and CDR2 FQNEAQ. CDR3 DNA sequence: TGTGCCAGCAGCAATTTAAATGAGCAGTTCTTC. Residues: CASSNLNEQFF.